Presented here are 17 T cell receptor beta chains from one specimen sequenced in a study of beta chain features in type 1 diabetes. Points from the study as a whole: People with Type 1 diabetes carried modestly yet significantly shorter TCRB CDR3s in all four CD4+ subsets.

Sequencing targeted expressed TCRB transcripts, as all isolated RNA had been reverse transcribed. TCRdb's table, derived via immunoSEQ multiplex PCR, lists solely in-frame clones and lacks some. The sample carries some 350,000 clones, roughly 14% recorded once. For these TCRs, the target antigens are not known. Sequencing input: naive CD4+ T cells from blood. The receptors derive from a young woman with type 1 diabetes.

This clone was counted only a few times. CDR3 protein: CASSPDEGNTGELFF. For the CDR3, the DNA is TGTGCCAGCTCACCTGATGAGGGGAACACCGGGGAGCTGTTTTTT. The chain carries TRBV18 and TRBJ2-2, with D tentatively TRBD2 (5 bases). Per germline, CDR1 KGHSH and CDR2 LQKENI. The CDR3 contains 15 residues. V gave up 3 bases and J gave up 1 base, with 9 bases separating them.

This clone was seen a handful of times. The chain has TRBV14 and TRBJ2-7; 7 bases are shared with TRBD1. V lost 3 bases to trimming and J lost 6 bases; unmatched junction nucleotides: 2. Looked up from germline, CDR1 is SGHDN and CDR2 is FVKESK. The CDR3 contains 12 residues. The CDR3 loop reads CASSHGTAEQYV. Written as DNA, the CDR3 is TGTGCCAGCAGCCACGGGACAGCCGAGCAGTACGTC.

J is TRBJ2-7 and V is TRBV5-1; D possibly corresponds to TRBD1 (6 bases). The CDR3 has 12 amino acids. CDR1 is SGHRS, CDR2 YFSETQ, per germline. V was trimmed by 5 bases and J by 6 bases, leaving 12 bases between them. The CDR3 DNA sequence: TGCGCCAGCAGTTATACAGGGACCGAGCAGTACTTC. This translates into CASSYTGTEQYF.

Only a few counts were recorded for this clone. The gene calls are TRBV6-6 and TRBJ2-7; a weak D match, TRBD2 (6 bases). V was trimmed by 2 bases and J by 3 bases, leaving 14 bases between them. The CDR3 length is 15 residues. Per the germline V gene, CDR1 is MNHNY and CDR2 is SVGAGI (reference sequence). CDR3 bases: TGTGCCAGCAGTTACAGTAGGGAGGCTCTCTACGAGCAGTACGTC. This codes for CASSYSREALYEQYV.

The chain joins TRBV9 to TRBJ2-3, with 11 positions matching TRBD2. Germline CDR1 SGDLS, CDR2 YYNGEE. This CDR3 is built from 16 residues. J lost 2 bases, V lost 4 bases, and 6 bases had no gene match. The CDR3 nucleotides are TGTGCCAGCAGCCCCGTAGCGGGAGGGCCCACAGATACGCAGTATTTT. Amino acid sequence: CASSPVAGGPTDTQYF.

The V gene is TRBV27, the J gene TRBJ2-7, with D tentatively TRBD1 (7 bases). Per the germline V gene, CDR1 is MNHEY and CDR2 is SMNVEV (reference sequence). Trimming took off 5 bases at V and 2 bases at J, with 13 bases between the two ends. The CDR3 totals 14 residues. The CDR3 sequence is CASSRAGQPYEQYV. Written as DNA, the CDR3 is TGTGCCAGCAGTCGCGCGGGACAGCCCTACGAGCAGTACGTC.

The chain has TRBV9 and TRBJ1-1; D ambiguous. Trimming stripped 7 bases from V and 8 bases from J, with 18 bases between. Germline-derived CDR1 and CDR2 are SGDLS and YYNGEE. CDR3 size: 13 residues. The CDR3 coding sequence is TGTGCCAGCGGCCCTGGGCGCCTTTGGGAAGCTTTCTTT. Translated: CASGPGRLWEAFF.

This CDR3 is CASLREGPNNEQFF. CDR3 bases: TGCGCCAGCCTCCGGGAGGGTCCAAACAATGAGCAGTTCTTC. J is TRBJ2-1 and V is TRBV5-1; 8 positions agree with TRBD2. V lost 7 bases to trimming and J lost 5 bases; unmatched junction nucleotides: 8. The CDR3 spans 14 residues. Germline V gene data show CDR1 as SGHRS and CDR2 as YFSETQ.

The chain carries TRBV28 and TRBJ1-5; D possibly corresponds to TRBD1 (5 bases). Germline assignment: CDR1 MDHEN and CDR2 SYDVKM. The CDR3 length is 15 residues. V was pared by 3 bases and J by 6 bases, with 15 bases between. The chain's CDR3 is CASSFSGGERQPQHF. CDR3 coding DNA: TGTGCCAGCAGTTTTTCTGGGGGGGAACGTCAGCCCCAGCATTTT.

V usage is TRBV5-6 and J usage is TRBJ1-2, with 7 bases lining up with TRBD1. The CDR3 is 14 residues long. V was pared by 1 base and J by 4 bases, with 4 bases of the junction left unmatched. Germline V gene sequence: CDR1 SGHDT, CDR2 YYEEEE. This chain's CDR3 is CASSLPNRGYGYTF. The CDR3 nucleotides read TGTGCCAGCAGCTTGCCGAACAGGGGCTATGGCTACACCTTC.

This clone was seen a few times. This sequence joins TRBV5-6 and TRBJ2-3; 9 bases match TRBD2. V lost 3 bases to trimming and J lost 5 bases; unmatched junction nucleotides: 7. From germline, CDR1 is SGHDT and CDR2 YYEEEE. The CDR3 extends over 15 amino acids. The CDR3 DNA reads TGTGCCAGCAGCTCTTCTGCGGGAGGGGGAGATACGCAGTATTTT. Translating gives CASSSSAGGGDTQYF.

This chain's CDR3 is CASSPYSGEIRTDTQYF. The CDR3 bases are TGTGCCAGCTCACCGTATTCAGGGGAGATTAGGACAGATACGCAGTATTTT. V is TRBV18 and J is TRBJ2-3; possibly TRBD1 for D (6 bases). Trimming took 3 bases from V and 3 from J, leaving 19 bases between them. This CDR3 spans 17 amino acids. Germline V gene data show CDR1 as KGHSH and CDR2 as LQKENI.

This chain joins TRBV18 and TRBJ2-7, with 9 bases aligning to TRBD1. Germline-derived CDR1 and CDR2 are KGHSH and LQKENI. The CDR3 runs 14 residues. V shed 5 bases, J shed 4 bases, and the junction held 6 bases outside the gene matches. This CDR3 reads CASSSTGGTYEQYV. DNA of the CDR3: TGTGCCAGCTCATCGACAGGGGGTACGTACGAGCAGTACGTC.

This chain links TRBV5-1 with TRBJ2-3; no reliable D call. CDR1 and CDR2 from the germline V gene are SGHRS and YFSETQ. V dropped 4 bases and J dropped 4 bases, with 16 bases sitting between them. CDR3 length: 15 residues. The CDR3 reads CASSTSLVGPDTQYF. As DNA, the CDR3 is TGCGCCAGCAGCACATCGTTGGTGGGCCCAGATACGCAGTATTTT.

The chain recombines TRBV5-1 with TRBJ2-7; 9 bases match TRBD2. The CDR3 runs to 13 residues. The V gene end was trimmed by 2 bases and the J gene end by 5 bases; junction bases not matched to a gene: 2. Germline-derived CDR1 and CDR2 are SGHRS and YFSETQ. CDR3 sequence: CASSFSGSNEQYF. DNA for the CDR3: TGCGCCAGCAGCTTTAGCGGGAGCAACGAGCAGTACTTC.

The genes are TRBV30 and TRBJ2-1; tentatively, D is TRBD2 (6 bases). Trimming stripped 0 bases from V and 9 bases from J, with 18 bases between. The CDR3 sequence is 15 residues long. CDR1 GTSNPN and CDR2 SVGIG come from the germline V gene (reference sequence). The CDR3 coding sequence is TGTGCCTGGAGTGTACTTACGGGAGTAAGGGGTGAGCAGTTCTTC. Translation gives CAWSVLTGVRGEQFF.

The chain joins TRBV7-2 to TRBJ1-4; D may be TRBD1 (5 bases). Germline V gene sequence: CDR1 SGHTA, CDR2 FQGNSA. Trimming took off 4 bases at V and 8 bases at J, with 20 bases between the two ends. CDR3 length: 16 residues. The CDR3, as DNA: TGTGCCAGCAGCTCCCTCGGTGGGGGGGTGGGCGAAAAACTGTTTTTT. It yields the protein CASSSLGGGVGEKLFF.